One T cell receptor beta chain is described in this entry. These data come from a study of blood T cells in healthy people across ages. A second PCR of about 6 to 11 cycles used a sample-barcoded 5' primer and a J-beta primer mix. TCRdb re-called the 5' RACE reads with MiXCR, one entry per CDR3 protein. Among roughly 1,100,000 distinct CDR3 sequences, under 30% were seen once, and the ten largest hold about 0.8%. V was clipped by 6 bases and J by 3 bases; unmatched bases: 4. Germline V gene data show CDR1 as DFQATT and CDR2 as SNEGSKA (reference sequence). The CDR3 is 13 residues long. These records were also assigned to another study, of T cells of mothers and their children.

The chain joins TRBV20-1 to TRBJ1-2, with 10 bases identical to TRBD1. The TCR sequence derives from a girl aged 2-10 years in good health. Sequencing used blood. The CDR3 here is CSARTGGDYGYTF. Written as DNA, the CDR3 is TGCAGTGCCCGGACAGGGGGAGACTATGGCTACACCTTC.